This is a list of T cell receptor beta chains from one sample in a study of T cell responses to AZD1222 COVID-19 vaccine. Method: immunoSEQ multiplex PCR; TCRdb's copy keeps in-frame clones and lacks some. Among about 100,000 clones listed, about 87% were seen once. The material was peripheral blood, obtained 28 days after the second AZD1222 dose. All receptors derive from an adult who received the AZD1222 COVID-19 vaccine. Both conserved end residues are part of each CDR3. D genes are given only for firm matches. Only part of the rows carry a size: once, few, many, or a class if the clone is expanded.

>NA|TRBV28|NA|TRBJ1-1
TGTGCCAGCATTCGAGGGGGAGGCACTGAAGCTTTCTTT
CASIRGGGTEAFF
>NA|TRBV7-3|TRBD2|TRBJ2-5
TGTGCCAGCAGCCCGCGGACTAGCGACCAAGAGACCCAGTACTTC
CASSPRTSDQETQYF
>NA|TRBV30|NA|TRBJ2-2
TGTGCCTGGAGTGGGACAGCCTCCACCGGGGAGCTGTTTTTT
CAWSGTASTGELFF
>NA|TRBV29-1|TRBD1|TRBJ1-1
TGCAGCGTTACAGGGGGGAGGGGCACTGAAGCTTTCTTT
CSVTGGRGTEAFF
>NA|TRBV7-2|TRBD1|TRBJ2-7
TGTGCCAGCACCCTGGGACAGGGGGATTCCGAGCAGTACTTC
CASTLGQGDSEQYF
>NA|TRBV6-4|NA|TRBJ2-6
TGTGCCAGCAGTGCGTCTGGGGCCAACGTCCTGACTTTC
CASSASGANVLTF
>NA|TRBV3-1/TRBV3-2|NA|TRBJ2-2
TGTGCCAGCAGCCAAAGGGACACTCCTAACACCGGGGAGCTGTTTTTT
CASSQRDTPNTGELFF
>once|TRBV11-1|TRBD1|TRBJ2-1
TGTGCCAGCACCCTCGGGACAGGCTTAGGCAATGAGCAGTTCTTC
CASTLGTGLGNEQFF
>NA|TRBV7-8|NA|TRBJ1-2
TGTGCCAGCAGCCCAACAGGGTACTATGGCTACACCTTC
CASSPTGYYGYTF
>NA|TRBV6-5|NA|TRBJ1-1
TGTGCCAGTCACAGACCAGGGACGTTGGCTGAAGCTTTCTTT
CASHRPGTLAEAFF
>NA|TRBV4-2|TRBD1|TRBJ1-2
TGTGCCAGCAGCCAAGATGGGCCCTTCCGGGACAGTAACTATGGCTACACCTTC
CASSQDGPFRDSNYGYTF
>many|TRBV10-2|NA|TRBJ2-7
TGCGCCAGCAGTGACCTGATCAACTACGAGCAGTACTTC
CASSDLINYEQYF
>NA|TRBV28|NA|TRBJ1-1
TGTGCCAGCCGCCCAGGGATGGGGCGAACTGAAGCTTTCTTT
CASRPGMGRTEAFF
>NA|TRBV5-6|NA|TRBJ2-1
TGTGCCAGCAGCTTGATTGGGCGGACAACCTACAATGAGCAGTTCTTC
CASSLIGRTTYNEQFF
>NA|TRBV10-3|TRBD2|TRBJ2-1
TGTGCCATCAGATTGACTAGCGGGGACAATGAGCAGTTCTTC
CAIRLTSGDNEQFF
>NA|TRBV4-2|TRBD1|TRBJ2-7
TGTGCCAGCAGCCAGCAGGGGGCCTCCTACGAGCAGTACTTC
CASSQQGASYEQYF
>NA|TRBV5-6|TRBD1|TRBJ2-7
TGTGCCAGCAGCTTCTGGGACAGGGGTCGGGAGCAGTACTTC
CASSFWDRGREQYF
>few|TRBV5-8|NA|TRBJ2-2
TGTGCCAGCAGCTTGACAGCCGGGGAGCTGTTTTTT
CASSLTAGELFF
>NA|TRBV7-9|TRBD1|TRBJ1-1
TGTGCCAGCAGCTTAGTCTCAGGGGGCGCGGACACTGAAGCTTTCTTT
CASSLVSGGADTEAFF
>NA|TRBV5-4|NA|TRBJ2-1
TGTGCCAGCAGCCTCGGTCAGACGTACAATGAGCAGTTCTTC
CASSLGQTYNEQFF
>NA|TRBV28|TRBD1|TRBJ2-3
TGTGCCAGCAGTTTCGGTGATTCCATCCTGACAGGGCATACAGATACGCAGTATTTT
CASSFGDSILTGHTDTQYF
>NA|TRBV25-1|NA|TRBJ2-7
TGTGCCAGCAGTGAGGAAAGACCACCGGAGCGCTACGAGCAGTACTTC
CASSEERPPERYEQYF
>NA|TRBV27|NA|TRBJ1-1
TGTGCCAGCAGTTTGCACGGCATGAACACTGAAGCTTTCTTT
CASSLHGMNTEAFF
>NA|TRBV7-2|NA|TRBJ2-1
TGTGCCAGCAGCTTGGTAGGGGGGGGCCTGAACAATGAGCAGTTCTTC
CASSLVGGGLNNEQFF
>once|TRBV21-1|NA|TRBJ2-2
TGTGCCAGCAGCAAAGGGAGGTCGCAGACGAACACCGGGGAGCTGTTTTTT
CASSKGRSQTNTGELFF
>NA|TRBV2|NA|TRBJ2-5
TGTGCCAGCAGTGAAGCGCCAACGACGGAGACCCAGTACTTC
CASSEAPTTETQYF
>once|TRBV7-2|NA|TRBJ1-1
TGTGCCAGCAGCAAACTGGGGGTTATGTCGAACACTGAAGCTTTCTTT
CASSKLGVMSNTEAFF
>NA|TRBV9|TRBD1|TRBJ1-6
TGTGCCAGCAGTCGGGACAGACATTCACCCCTCCACTTT
CASSRDRHSPLHF
>NA|TRBV5-1|NA|TRBJ1-2
TGCGCCAGCAGCTTGGATGGCCAGGGACCCTATGGCTACACCTTC
CASSLDGQGPYGYTF
>few|TRBV4-1|NA|TRBJ2-2
TGCGCCAGCAGCCAAGCCTCAGGGGCGGAAAACACCGGGGAGCTGTTTTTT
CASSQASGAENTGELFF
>NA|TRBV5-1|TRBD2|TRBJ2-3
TGCGCCAGCAGTCTGTTTGCGGGGGGGCGCACAGATACGCAGTATTTT
CASSLFAGGRTDTQYF
>NA|TRBV10-3|NA|TRBJ1-4
TGTGCCATCAGTGAGTCCAGGATCGGGGGGAATGAAAAACTGTTTTTT
CAISESRIGGNEKLFF
>NA|TRBV7-6|TRBD2|TRBJ2-2
TGTGCCAGCAGCTTAAGCGGGGGGGCCTACACCGGGGAGCTGTTTTTT
CASSLSGGAYTGELFF
>NA|TRBV6-2/TRBV6-3|NA|TRBJ2-7
TGTGCCAGCAGTTCAGAGCTCCACGAGCAGTACTTC
CASSSELHEQYF
>NA|TRBV5-1|NA|TRBJ1-1
TGCGCCAGCAGCTTGGGTAGGAACACTGAAGCTTTCTTT
CASSLGRNTEAFF
>once|TRBV6-1|TRBD1|TRBJ1-5
TGTGCCAGCAGTGATGTCCAGGGGGCGAATCAGCCCCAGCATTTT
CASSDVQGANQPQHF
>NA|TRBV29-1|NA|TRBJ2-5
TGCAGCGTTTATTCGGGGGCCGGGTACCAAGAGACCCAGTACTTC
CSVYSGAGYQETQYF
>NA|TRBV5-1|NA|TRBJ1-1
TGCGCCAGCAGCTTGGTACCAACTGAAGCTTTCTTT
CASSLVPTEAFF
>NA|TRBV5-4|NA|TRBJ2-6
TGTGCCAGCAGCCCTCCGCTCCGGAATGCCGGGGCCAACGTCCTGACTTTC
CASSPPLRNAGANVLTF
>NA|TRBV15|TRBD2|TRBJ2-1
TGTGCCACCAGCAGAGGGGATACTAGCGGGCCCTACAATGAGCAGTTCTTC
CATSRGDTSGPYNEQFF
>NA|TRBV2|NA|TRBJ2-7
TGTGCCAGCAGTTATGACTCTCGCCTCTCCTACGAGCAGTACTTC
CASSYDSRLSYEQYF
>NA|TRBV27|NA|TRBJ2-7
TGTGCCAGCAGTTTCTCTACAGGGACGATTCGCTACGAGCAGTACTTC
CASSFSTGTIRYEQYF
>NA|TRBV4-2|TRBD2|TRBJ2-1
TGTGCCAGCAGCCAAGAGTGGACTAGCGAGAATGGGCAGTTCTTC
CASSQEWTSENGQFF